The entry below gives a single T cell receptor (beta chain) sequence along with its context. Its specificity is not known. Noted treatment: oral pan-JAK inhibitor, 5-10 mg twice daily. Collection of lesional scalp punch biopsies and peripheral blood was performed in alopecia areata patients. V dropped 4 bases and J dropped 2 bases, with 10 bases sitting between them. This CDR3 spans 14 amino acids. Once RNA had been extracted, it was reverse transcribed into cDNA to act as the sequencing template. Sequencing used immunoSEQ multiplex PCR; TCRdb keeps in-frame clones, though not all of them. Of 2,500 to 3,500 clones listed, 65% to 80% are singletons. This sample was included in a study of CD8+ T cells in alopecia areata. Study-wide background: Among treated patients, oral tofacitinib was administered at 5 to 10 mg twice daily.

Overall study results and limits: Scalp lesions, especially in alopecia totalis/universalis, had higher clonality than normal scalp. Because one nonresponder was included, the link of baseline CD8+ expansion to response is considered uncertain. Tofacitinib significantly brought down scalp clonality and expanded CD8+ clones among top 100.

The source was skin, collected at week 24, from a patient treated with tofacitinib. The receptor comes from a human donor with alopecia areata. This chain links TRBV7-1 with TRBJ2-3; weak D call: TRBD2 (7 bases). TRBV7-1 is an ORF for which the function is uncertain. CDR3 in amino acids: CASSLGGVTDTQYF. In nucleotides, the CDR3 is TGTGCCAGCAGCTTAGGGGGGGTCACAGATACGCAGTATTTT.